This TCR beta chain was sequenced for a study of metastatic and nonmetastatic thyroid tumors. Study at large: Repertoires were compared across blood and tumor or nodule tissue from malignant and benign thyroid patients. Study-level results: According to reports, the diversity of TCR beta was significantly higher in malignant thyroid tumors than in benign nodules, and this held in both blood and tumor samples.

Concerning this clone itself: Its specificity is not known.

Every patient underwent thyroid surgery untreated. Methods used by the authors: Between-group CDR3 differences, defined by clinicopathological status, yielded a distant-metastasis classifier for papillary thyroid cancer. MiXCR reprocessed the PCR reads for TCRdb. In this record, the V and J calls reflect TCRdb's handling and not the investigators' own analysis. The sample comprises fewer than 13,000 clones, approximately 30% of which are singletons, and 8% to 11% rests with the top ten. Germline loops: CDR1 MNHEY, CDR2 SMNVEV (reference sequence). The V and J ends lost 6 bases and 0 bases respectively, with 9 bases between them. The CDR3 extends over 14 amino acids.

The source of this sequence is a male donor with papillary thyroid cancer or a benign thyroid nodule (not recorded which). Some clones in this sample may be carry-over from other donors' samples. Sequencing input: tumor tissue. This chain uses TRBV27 with TRBJ1-5; unclear D gene. The CDR3 sequence is CASSPIDSNQPQHF. The DNA of the CDR3 is TGTGCCAGCAGCCCGATCGATAGCAATCAGCCCCAGCATTTT.